The rows below give T cell receptor beta chains drawn from one sample of a study of tumor-infiltrating lymphocytes in primary liver carcinoma. MiXCR was run by TCRdb on the multiplex PCR reads, yielding one entry per CDR3 protein. The sample lists just over 300,000 distinct CDR3 sequences; more than 55% were seen once. Material for sequencing was peripheral blood. The receptors were sampled from a woman in her thirties with primary liver carcinoma and hepatitis B virus infection. The CDR3 runs from the conserved cysteine through the conserved F or W. The D gene is left open where the match is weak. Some rows mark clone size as missing; the rest say once, few, many or name a class of expanded clone.

clone size: -
V gene: TRBV6-1
D gene: -
J gene: TRBJ2-7
CDR3 DNA: TGTGCCAGCAGTGGTTCAGCTGGGTGGAACTCCTACGAGCAGTACTTC
CDR3 protein: CASSGSAGWNSYEQYF

clone size: many
V gene: TRBV29-1
D gene: TRBD1
J gene: TRBJ2-7
CDR3 DNA: TGCAGCGTCGGAACCGGGACAGGGGCCTACGAGCAGTACTTC
CDR3 protein: CSVGTGTGAYEQYF

clone size: -
V gene: TRBV5-1
D gene: -
J gene: TRBJ2-2
CDR3 DNA: TGCGCCAGCGGCCCAGCGAACAGCGGGGAGCTGTTTTTT
CDR3 protein: CASGPANSGELFF

clone size: many
V gene: TRBV11-3
D gene: -
J gene: TRBJ1-1
CDR3 DNA: TGTGCCAGCAGCTTAGGGATCAGGTCGAGCACTGAAGCTTTCTTT
CDR3 protein: CASSLGIRSSTEAFF

clone size: many
V gene: TRBV6-1
D gene: TRBD1
J gene: TRBJ2-2
CDR3 DNA: TGTGCCAGCAGTGAAAGACAGGGGGCCGGGTCCGGGGAGCTGTTTTTT
CDR3 protein: CASSERQGAGSGELFF

clone size: -
V gene: TRBV28
D gene: -
J gene: TRBJ2-3
CDR3 DNA: TGTGCCAGCGGCGAAGCCCGAGAGGGCACGCAGTATTTT
CDR3 protein: CASGEAREGTQYF

clone size: once
V gene: TRBV12-3/TRBV12-4
D gene: -
J gene: TRBJ1-3
CDR3 DNA: TGTGCCAGCAGGGCGACAGGTCCCCAAGGAAACACCATGTATTTT
CDR3 protein: CASRATGPQGNTMYF

clone size: few
V gene: TRBV10-3
D gene: -
J gene: TRBJ2-7
CDR3 DNA: TGTGCCATCACTGGGGGGTCCTACGAGCAGTACTTC
CDR3 protein: CAITGGSYEQYF

clone size: many
V gene: TRBV5-4
D gene: -
J gene: TRBJ1-2
CDR3 DNA: TGTGCCAGCAGCTTGGGCGCGACTAACTATGGCTACACCTTC
CDR3 protein: CASSLGATNYGYTF

clone size: many
V gene: TRBV29-1
D gene: -
J gene: TRBJ2-5
CDR3 DNA: TGCAGCGTCGCTGGAGTGGGCGGTCTTAGGGAGACCCAGTACTTC
CDR3 protein: CSVAGVGGLRETQYF

clone size: -
V gene: TRBV6-2/TRBV6-3
D gene: -
J gene: TRBJ2-1
CDR3 DNA: TGTGCCAGCAGTTCGTCGACTAGGGGGAAGCGCTACAATGAGCAGTTATTC
CDR3 protein: CASSSSTRGKRYNEQLF

clone size: -
V gene: TRBV7-9
D gene: -
J gene: TRBJ1-2
CDR3 DNA: TGTGTCAGCAGCTTAGGGCAGGGGAGGACCTTC
CDR3 protein: CVSSLGQGRTF

clone size: -
V gene: TRBV6-2/TRBV6-3
D gene: TRBD1
J gene: TRBJ2-2
CDR3 DNA: TGTGCCAGCAGTTACCCCTTGGGGACAGGGTCGTCCGGGGAGCTGTTTTTT
CDR3 protein: CASSYPLGTGSSGELFF

clone size: many
V gene: TRBV6-5
D gene: -
J gene: TRBJ2-7
CDR3 DNA: TGTGCCAGCAGTTACGCGTTTGGGTACGAGCAGTACTTC
CDR3 protein: CASSYAFGYEQYF

clone size: -
V gene: TRBV7-9
D gene: -
J gene: TRBJ2-7
CDR3 DNA: TGTGCCGGCGGACGGGACTCCTACGAGCAGTACTTC
CDR3 protein: CAGGRDSYEQYF

clone size: few
V gene: TRBV12-3/TRBV12-4
D gene: -
J gene: TRBJ1-2
CDR3 DNA: TGTGCCAGCAGGCGTACGGGACCTAAGACGATGGGGTATGGCTACACCTTC
CDR3 protein: CASRRTGPKTMGYGYTF

clone size: -
V gene: TRBV12-3/TRBV12-4
D gene: TRBD2
J gene: TRBJ2-4
CDR3 DNA: TGTGTCAGCGGAACCGGACTAGCGGGAGGACGAGCCAAAAGCATTCAGTACTTC
CDR3 protein: CVSGTGLAGGRAKSIQYF

clone size: -
V gene: TRBV6-5
D gene: TRBD2
J gene: TRBJ2-4
CDR3 DNA: TGTGCCAGCAGTCCCTATATAGCGGGACATCTTACTCCTCTAGCCAAAAACATTCAGTACTTC
CDR3 protein: CASSPYIAGHLTPLAKNIQYF

clone size: -
V gene: TRBV7-8
D gene: TRBD2
J gene: TRBJ2-3
CDR3 DNA: TGTGCCAACAGCTTAGGAGCGGGAGGGCCTGGTGATACGCAGTTTTTT
CDR3 protein: CANSLGAGGPGDTQFF

clone size: once
V gene: TRBV12-3/TRBV12-4
D gene: -
J gene: TRBJ2-3
CDR3 DNA: TGTGCCAGCAGTTTAAGACCCTTTTTGGTGGCGAGAGGGAGCAATCAGCCCCAGTATTTT
CDR3 protein: CASSLRPFLVARGSNQPQYF

clone size: few
V gene: TRBV6-4
D gene: -
J gene: TRBJ1-5
CDR3 DNA: TGTGCCAGCAGTGACGAGATTGGGCAGCCCCAGCATTTT
CDR3 protein: CASSDEIGQPQHF

clone size: many
V gene: TRBV29-1
D gene: TRBD2
J gene: TRBJ2-1
CDR3 DNA: TGCAGCGCGGAGCGCGGGAGCTCCTACAATGAGCAGTTCTTC
CDR3 protein: CSAERGSSYNEQFF

clone size: -
V gene: TRBV28
D gene: TRBD2
J gene: TRBJ2-1
CDR3 DNA: TGTGCCAGCCTCCTTAGCGGGACCTTACGCAATGAGCAGTTCTTC
CDR3 protein: CASLLSGTLRNEQFF

clone size: many
V gene: TRBV28
D gene: -
J gene: TRBJ2-5
CDR3 DNA: TGTGCCAGCACCCACCTCGGGACCGGGGGAACGATGTCCGGAGAGACCCAGTACTTC
CDR3 protein: CASTHLGTGGTMSGETQYF